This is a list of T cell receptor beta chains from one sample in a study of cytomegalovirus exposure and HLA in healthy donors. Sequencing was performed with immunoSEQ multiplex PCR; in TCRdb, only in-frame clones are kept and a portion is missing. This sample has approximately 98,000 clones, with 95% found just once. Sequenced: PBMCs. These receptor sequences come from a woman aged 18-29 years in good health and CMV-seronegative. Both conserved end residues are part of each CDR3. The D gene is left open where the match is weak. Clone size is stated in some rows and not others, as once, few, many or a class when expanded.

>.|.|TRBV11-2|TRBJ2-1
CASSHRGLEYYNEQFF
TGTGCCAGCAGTCATAGAGGCCTAGAATACTACAATGAGCAGTTCTTC
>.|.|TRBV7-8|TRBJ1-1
CASSLAGGVAAFF
TGTGCCAGCAGCTTAGCGGGCGGGGTCGCAGCTTTCTTT
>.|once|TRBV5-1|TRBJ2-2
CASSPGQYTGELFF
TGCGCCAGCAGCCCTGGACAGTACACCGGGGAGCTGTTTTTT
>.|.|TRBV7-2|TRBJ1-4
CASSSLWGLGNEKLFF
TGTGCCAGCAGCTCCCTTTGGGGGCTGGGTAATGAAAAACTGTTTTTT
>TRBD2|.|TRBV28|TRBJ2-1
CASSFLTTSGQTNEQFF
TGTGCCAGCAGTTTCCTCACGACTAGCGGCCAGACCAATGAGCAGTTCTTC
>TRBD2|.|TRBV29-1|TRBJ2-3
CSVDSLPTSGGWDTQYF
TGCAGCGTTGATTCGCTTCCAACTAGCGGGGGTTGGGATACGCAGTATTTT
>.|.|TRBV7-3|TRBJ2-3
CASSRGIGDTQYF
TGTGCCAGCAGCCGGGGGATCGGAGATACGCAGTATTTT
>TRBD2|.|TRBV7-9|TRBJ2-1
CASSDNLADYNEQFF
TGTGCCAGCAGCGATAACCTAGCGGACTACAATGAGCAGTTCTTC
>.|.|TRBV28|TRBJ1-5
CATQPPGRGNQPQHF
TGTGCCACCCAACCCCCGGGAAGGGGCAATCAGCCCCAGCATTTT
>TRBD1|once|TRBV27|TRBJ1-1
CASSLSLDRYSASTEAFF
TGTGCCAGCAGTTTATCGTTGGACAGGTATAGCGCAAGCACTGAAGCTTTCTTT
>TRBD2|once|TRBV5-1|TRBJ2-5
CASSLRAGEETQYF
TGCGCCAGCAGCTTGAGAGCGGGGGAAGAGACCCAGTACTTC
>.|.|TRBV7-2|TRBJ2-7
CASSRGLNYEQYF
TGTGCCAGCAGCAGAGGACTTAACTACGAGCAGTACTTC
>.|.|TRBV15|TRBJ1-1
CATSRDTLYTEAFF
TGTGCCACCAGCAGAGATACTTTGTACACTGAAGCTTTCTTT
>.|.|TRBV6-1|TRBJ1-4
CASKKHLTNEKLFF
TGTGCCAGCAAAAAACACCTAACTAATGAAAAACTGTTTTTT
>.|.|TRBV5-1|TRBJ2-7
CASSPDGKGHEQYF
TGCGCCAGCAGCCCGGACGGGAAAGGGCACGAGCAGTACTTC
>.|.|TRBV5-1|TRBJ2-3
CASSLSSPSASTDTQYF
TGCGCCAGCAGCTTGTCGTCCCCCAGCGCAAGCACAGATACGCAGTATTTT
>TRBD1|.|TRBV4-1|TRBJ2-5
CASSQDPGGRETQYF
TGCGCCAGCAGCCAAGATCCAGGGGGCAGGGAGACCCAGTACTTC
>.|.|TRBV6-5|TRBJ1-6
CASSAYPSPLHF
TGTGCCAGCAGTGCCTATCCTTCACCCCTCCACTTT
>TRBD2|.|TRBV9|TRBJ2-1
CASSIVPSSGGFYNEQFF
TGTGCCAGCAGCATTGTCCCCTCAAGCGGGGGATTCTACAATGAGCAGTTCTTC
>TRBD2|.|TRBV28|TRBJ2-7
CASSPTGGLAGKQYF
TGTGCCAGCAGCCCGACAGGGGGACTAGCGGGAAAGCAGTACTTC
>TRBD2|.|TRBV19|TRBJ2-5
CASRVTSGGAGETQYF
TGTGCCAGTAGGGTGACTAGCGGGGGGGCCGGGGAGACCCAGTACTTC
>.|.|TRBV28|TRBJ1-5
CASRQVNQPQHF
TGTGCCAGCAGGCAGGTCAATCAGCCCCAGCATTTT
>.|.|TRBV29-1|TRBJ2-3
CSADRGRDTQYF
TGCAGCGCCGACCGGGGGAGAGATACGCAGTATTTT
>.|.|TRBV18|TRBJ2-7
CASSPFLRGTAYEQYF
TGTGCCAGCTCACCATTCCTTCGAGGCACTGCCTACGAGCAGTACTTC
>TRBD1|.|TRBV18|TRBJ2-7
CASSGPGQVLYEQYF
TGTGCCAGCTCAGGCCCGGGACAGGTCCTCTACGAGCAGTACTTC